This T cell receptor beta chain derives from a study of blood T cell repertoires in COVID-19. Overall study: T cells, B-cell-depleted T cells, or PBMCs supplied cDNA or gDNA.

Original analysis: Quantification of nucleated cells was approximated via reference gene primer amplification. Produced via immunoSEQ multiplex PCR; TCRdb's table is partial and in-frame only. D and trimming were read from the DNA, whereas the V and J calls and clone size are those reported in that table. The data show fewer than 150,000 clones, over 80% seen once. This study enrolled people aged 18 to 89 from 20 to 25 US geographic areas. What the recovered Cohort 3 donors had was two negative PCRs, clearance, or symptom resolution. This CDR3 is built from 11 residues. Material: PBMCs or T cells enriched from blood (not recorded which). The J gene is TRBJ1-1, the V gene TRBV21-1; no check of the table's D call, TRBD1, against the DNA was made. TRBV21-1 is an annotated pseudogene. The origin of this receptor is a man aged 25-45 years who had recovered from COVID-19. This CDR3 is CASSWGQKAFF. Written as DNA, the CDR3 is TGTGCCAGCTCCTGGGGACAGAAAGCTTTCTTT.